These T cell receptor beta chains were read from a single sample in a study of blood T cell repertoires in COVID-19. Measured with immunoSEQ multiplex PCR; TCRdb has only the in-frame clones, and not every one. The data contain about 530,000 clones, around nine tenths of them singletons. Sequencing was carried out using peripheral blood. These receptors were collected from a woman aged 50 to 60 with COVID-19, enrolled during active disease. Each CDR3 is given with its conserved first and last residue. D genes are given only for firm matches. The listing skips clone size in some rows; elsewhere it reads once, few, many or a size class.

abundance,j_gene,len,d_gene,v_gene,CDR3aa,CDR3nt
-,TRBJ1-1,10,-,TRBV6-5,CATGEGEAFF,TGTGCCACCGGGGAGGGGGAAGCTTTCTTT
-,TRBJ2-1,16,-,TRBV10-2,CASSPTKGGALGEQFF,TGCGCCAGCAGTCCGACTAAGGGGGGGGCCTTGGGTGAGCAGTTCTTC
-,TRBJ1-6,12,-,TRBV23-1,CASSDSNSPLHF,TGCGCCAGCAGTGACAGTAATTCACCCCTCCACTTT
-,TRBJ1-5,17,-,TRBV6-1,CASSDARGDLSNQPQHF,TGTGCCAGCAGTGATGCCCGGGGGGACCTTAGCAATCAGCCCCAGCATTTT
-,TRBJ2-7,15,-,TRBV27,CASSFGAGTSNEQYF,TGTGCCAGCAGTTTTGGGGCTGGGACATCGAACGAGCAGTACTTC
-,TRBJ1-2,15,-,TRBV5-6,CASSQTGTNLYGYTF,TGTGCCAGCAGCCAGACGGGAACCAACCTTTATGGCTACACCTTC
-,TRBJ1-5,13,-,TRBV30,CAWSGGDIQPQHF,TGTGCCTGGAGTGGGGGGGATATCCAGCCCCAGCATTTT
-,TRBJ1-2,16,-,TRBV7-9,CASSSPAAEANYGYTF,TGTGCCAGCAGCTCCCCGGCGGCTGAAGCTAACTATGGCTACACCTTC
once,TRBJ1-4,14,-,TRBV6-6,CASSPGQPNEKLFF,TGTGCCAGCAGTCCGGGACAACCTAATGAAAAACTGTTTTTT
-,TRBJ2-4,14,-,TRBV11-3,CASSPEGSTDIQYF,TGTGCCAGCAGCCCAGAAGGTTCTACAGACATTCAGTACTTC
-,TRBJ2-3,14,-,TRBV6-5,CAACGDGHTDTQYF,TGTGCAGCGTGCGGGGATGGGCACACAGATACGCAGTATTTT
once,TRBJ1-2,13,-,TRBV13,CASSLTGNYGYTF,TGTGCCAGCAGCTTAACGGGAAACTATGGCTACACCTTC
-,TRBJ1-1,13,TRBD1,TRBV7-9,CASSLVQGHYAFF,TGTGCCAGCAGCTTAGTACAGGGGCATTATGCTTTCTTT
-,TRBJ1-3,15,TRBD1,TRBV28,CASSLFDRGPNTIYF,TGTGCCAGCAGTTTATTTGACAGGGGGCCAAACACCATATATTTT
-,TRBJ1-2,16,TRBD1,TRBV19,CASSITPRTGNYGYTF,TGTGCCAGTTCAATAACCCCCCGGACAGGGAACTATGGCTACACCTTC
-,TRBJ2-1,18,TRBD2,TRBV7-3,CASSSRPWLAGGHSEQFF,TGTGCCAGCAGCTCTAGACCTTGGCTAGCGGGGGGTCATAGTGAGCAGTTCTTC